The 13 T cell receptor beta chains in this list originate from one sample, sequenced in a study of T cells in women clearing cervical HPV infection (dated by TCRdb to about 2018). The library relied on the immunoSEQ multiplex PCR assay. TCRdb holds this immuneACCESS table with in-frame rearrangements only. Some clones are missing; in checked studies, unresolved V genes explain under half, and the rest has no known cause. The sample table on file contains tens of thousands of clones. About 6.3% of the sample is taken by the ten largest. Sequencing was carried out using blood buffy coat. Receptors were obtained from a woman aged 18 to 75 with a cervical HPV16 infection that either progressed to CIN3+ or cleared (not recorded which).

A note on this clone: The CDR3 extends 3 residues past the end of the read, so its final part is completed from the germline J gene. V and J are TRBV5-1 and TRBJ2-7; D not resolved. This CDR3 has 15 amino acids. In germline, CDR1 is SGHRS, CDR2 YFSETQ. V was cut by 6 bases and J by 0 bases, with 16 bases left in between. CDR3 bases read: TGCGCCAGCACCCCGATCGCCCGCAGCTCCTACGAG. This codes for CASTPIARSSYE. The whole CDR3 region reads CASTPIARSSYEQYF.

Partial CDR3 DNA: TGTGCCAGCAGTGAAGCAAGCTGGTTTGCGAGGGATGAG. Encoded protein: CASSEASWFARDE. The entire CDR3 protein reads CASSEASWFARDEQFF. V is TRBV6-1 and J is TRBJ2-1, with D tentatively TRBD2 (5 bases). The read halts 3 residues ahead of the CDR3 end, with the missing end drawn from the germline J gene. V lost 0 bases and J 8 bases, leaving 17 bases between the germline ends. The CDR3 is 16 amino acids. Germline V gene sequence: CDR1 MNHNS, CDR2 SASEGT.

On this clone itself: From the germline J gene comes the end of the CDR3, since the read stops 3 residues before it. V usage is TRBV20-1 and J usage is TRBJ2-3; tentative D call: TRBD1 (5 bases). With 2 bases removed from V and 1 base from J, the gap between germline ends came to 13 bases. Germline V CDR1 and CDR2: DFQATT, SNEGSKA (reference sequence). The CDR3 spans 15 residues. The CDR3 region is CSARQDTHGTDTQYF. The CDR3 bases that were read are TGCAGTGCTAGACAGGACACACATGGCACAGATACG.

Notes on this clone: The missing CDR3 end, 3 residues past where the read stops, is filled in from the germline J gene. The V and J genes are TRBV19 and TRBJ1-1; a weak D match, TRBD1 (5 bases). This CDR3 region has 16 residues. CDR1 and CDR2 (germline): LNHDA, SQIVND (reference sequence). The CDR3 DNA, read in part, is TGTGCCAGTAGTGCCGGGACTAGCGGGAGGCGCGATACG. Translation: CASSAGTSGRRDT. The full-length CDR3 reads as CASSAGTSGRRDTAFF.

On this clone itself: The observed sequence ends 3 residues before the CDR3 terminus, with the missing tail filled in from the germline J gene. The rearrangement links TRBV7-6 to TRBJ1-2, with D unresolved. CDR3 length equals 14 residues. Germline CDR1 and CDR2: SGHVS and FNYEAQ. CDR3 bases read: TGTGCCAGCAGCCCGACTTTAGCGTCAGATACC. Protein sequence: CASSPTLASDT. The entire CDR3 reads CASSPTLASDTYTF. The full variable domain, rest sourced from reference TRBV7-6 and TRBJ1-2, is GAGVSQSPRYKVTKRGQDVALRCDPISGHVSLYWYRQALGQGPEFLTYFNYEAQQDKSGLPNDRFSAERPEGSISTLTIQRTEQRDSAMYRCASSPTLASDTYTFGSGTRLTVV.

Regarding this clone: The CDR3 is cut off 3 residues early in the read; its end comes from the germline J gene. The chain recombines TRBV12-5 with TRBJ2-1, with TRBD2 matching over 10 bases. CDR3 size: 16 residues. The V segment lost 7 bases and the J segment 9 bases; nucleotides outside the gene matches: 15. Germline V gene data show CDR1 as LGHNT and CDR2 as FRNRAP. The CDR3 region is CASALRLAGASSEQFF. The part of the CDR3 DNA that was read is TGTGCTAGTGCCCTCCGTCTAGCGGGAGCTTCGAGTGAG.

On this clone: With the read ending 3 residues before the CDR3 end, the germline J gene is used to fill in that end. The rearrangement links TRBV6-1 to TRBJ1-5; TRBD1 matches 9 bases. The V gene end was trimmed by 4 bases and the J gene end by 0 bases; junction bases not matched to a gene: 4. Germline V gives CDR1 MNHNS, CDR2 SASEGT. The CDR3 extends over 16 amino acids. The sequenced CDR3 bases are TGTGCCAGCAGTGCGGGACAGGGTTTTAGCAATCAGCCC. This gives the protein CASSAGQGFSNQP. The entire CDR3 reads CASSAGQGFSNQPQHF.

As regards this clone: Coverage ceases 3 residues before the CDR3 finishes, and the germline J gene fills in the end. The V gene is TRBV19, the J gene TRBJ2-7; TRBD1 matches 12 bases. The junction had 7 bases not matched to a gene; V was cut back by 5 bases and J by 5 bases. CDR1 and CDR2 from the germline V gene are LNHDA and SQIVND (reference sequence). The CDR3 has 15 amino acids. The DNA read from the CDR3 is TGTGCCAGTAGTGCTACGGGACAGGGGGCCCACGAG. Translated, it gives CASSATGQGAHE. The whole CDR3 reads CASSATGQGAHEQYF.

About this clone: The read ends 3 residues early relative to the CDR3; the germline J gene fills the gap. J is TRBJ1-2 and V is TRBV2; D perhaps matches TRBD1 (5 bases). The germline V gene has CDR1 SNHLY and CDR2 FYNNEI. CDR3 length equals 11 residues. The CDR3 region is CASPTEGGYTF. Incomplete CDR3 DNA: TGTGCCAGCCCGACGGAGGGGGGC.

A note on this clone: A read error may produce the germline difference seen at one junction end. Read sequence stops 3 residues before the CDR3 end, and the germline J gene provides the missing end. The V call is TRBV4-2, the J call TRBJ2-1; 12 nucleotides align to TRBD2. Germline V CDR1 and CDR2: LGHNA, YNFKEQ. CDR3 length: 17 amino acids. The CDR3 spells CASSQEIGLAGFNEQFF. CDR3 DNA (partial): TGCGCCAGCAGCCAAGAAATCGGACTAGCGGGATTCAATGAG.

A remark on this clone: From the germline J gene comes the end of the CDR3, since the read stops 3 residues before it. This rearrangement joins TRBV11-3 to TRBJ2-5; perhaps TRBD1 as D (5 bases). Germline V gene sequence: CDR1 SGHNT, CDR2 YENEEA. The V end was cut by 5 bases, the J end by 2 bases, with 12 bases between. CDR3 length: 14 residues. The part of the CDR3 DNA that was read is TGTGCCAGCAGCAATTGTGGACATCAAGAGACC. Translated: CASSNCGHQET. From start to end, the CDR3 is CASSNCGHQETQYF.

As for this clone: Read data end 3 residues before the CDR3 end; the end is taken from the germline J gene. The V and J genes are TRBV2 and TRBJ1-2; TRBD1 might be the D (5 bases). The CDR3 has 15 residues. V was clipped by 6 bases and J by 5 bases, with 19 bases between them. Germline assignment: CDR1 SNHLY and CDR2 FYNNEI. This chain's CDR3 is CASSPRAGLVYGYTF. The DNA read from the CDR3 is TGTGCCAGCAGCCCGAGGGCAGGGCTTGTTTATGGC.

About this clone: From the germline J gene comes the end of the CDR3, since the read stops 3 residues before it. This rearrangement joins TRBV6-2 or TRBV6-3 to TRBJ2-2, with D hard to call. This CDR3 has 15 residues. With 1 base removed from V and 1 base from J, the gap between germline ends came to 7 bases. Germline CDR1 is MNHEY and CDR2 is SVGEGT. This CDR3 is CASSYYPGNTGELFF. Partial CDR3 DNA: TGTGCCAGCAGTTACTATCCAGGGAACACCGGGGAG.